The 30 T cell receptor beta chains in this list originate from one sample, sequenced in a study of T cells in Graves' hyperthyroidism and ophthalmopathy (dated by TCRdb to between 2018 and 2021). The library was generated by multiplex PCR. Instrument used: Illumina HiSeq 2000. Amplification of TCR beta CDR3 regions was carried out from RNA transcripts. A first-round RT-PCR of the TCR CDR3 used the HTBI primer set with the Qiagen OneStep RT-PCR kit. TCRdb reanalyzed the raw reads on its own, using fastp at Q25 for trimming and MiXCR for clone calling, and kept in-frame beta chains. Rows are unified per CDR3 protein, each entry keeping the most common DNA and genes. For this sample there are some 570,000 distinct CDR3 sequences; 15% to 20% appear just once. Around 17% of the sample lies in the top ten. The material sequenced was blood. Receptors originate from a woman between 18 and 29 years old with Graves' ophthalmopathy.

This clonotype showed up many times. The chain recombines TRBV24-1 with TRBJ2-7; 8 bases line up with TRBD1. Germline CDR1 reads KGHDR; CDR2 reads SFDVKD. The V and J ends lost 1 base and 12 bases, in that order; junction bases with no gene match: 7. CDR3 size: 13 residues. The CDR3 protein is CATSDFYRDRSYF. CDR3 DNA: TGTGCCACCAGTGATTTTTACCGGGACAGGTCGTACTTC.

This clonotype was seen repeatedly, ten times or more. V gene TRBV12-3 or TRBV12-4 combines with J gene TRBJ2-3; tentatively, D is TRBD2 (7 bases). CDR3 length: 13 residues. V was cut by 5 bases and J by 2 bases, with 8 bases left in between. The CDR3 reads CASSRGATDTQYF. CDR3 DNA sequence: TGTGCCAGCAGTCGGGGGGCCACAGATACGCAGTATTTT.

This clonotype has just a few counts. CDR3 nucleotides: TGTGCCAGCAACCCCTCCGGACAGGTAGACAATGAGCAGTTCTTC. Its translation: CASNPSGQVDNEQFF. The J gene is TRBJ2-1, the V gene TRBV6-1; 7 nucleotides agree with TRBD1. The CDR3 is made up of 15 amino acids. J was trimmed by 5 bases and V by 7 bases; bases with no gene match: 11. Germline loops: CDR1 MNHNS, CDR2 SASEGT.

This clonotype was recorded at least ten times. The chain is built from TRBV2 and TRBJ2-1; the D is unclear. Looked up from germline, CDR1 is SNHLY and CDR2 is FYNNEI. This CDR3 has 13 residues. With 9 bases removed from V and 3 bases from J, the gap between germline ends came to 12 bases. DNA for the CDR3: TGTGCCAGTGGTGCGGCAGACTACAATGAGCAGTTCTTC. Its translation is CASGAADYNEQFF.

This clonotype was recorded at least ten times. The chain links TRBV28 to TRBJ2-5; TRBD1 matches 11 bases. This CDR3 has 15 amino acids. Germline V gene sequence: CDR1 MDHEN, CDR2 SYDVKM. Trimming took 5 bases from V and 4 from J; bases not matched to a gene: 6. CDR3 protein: CASSIGTGGAETQYF. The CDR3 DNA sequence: TGTGCCAGCAGTATAGGGACAGGGGGAGCAGAGACCCAGTACTTC.

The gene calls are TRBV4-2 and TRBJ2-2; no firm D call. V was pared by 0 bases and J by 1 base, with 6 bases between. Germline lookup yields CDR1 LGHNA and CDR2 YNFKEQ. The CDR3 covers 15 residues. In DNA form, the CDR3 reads TGTGCCAGCAGCCAAGACCCCGTGAACACCGGGGAGCTGTTTTTT. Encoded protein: CASSQDPVNTGELFF.

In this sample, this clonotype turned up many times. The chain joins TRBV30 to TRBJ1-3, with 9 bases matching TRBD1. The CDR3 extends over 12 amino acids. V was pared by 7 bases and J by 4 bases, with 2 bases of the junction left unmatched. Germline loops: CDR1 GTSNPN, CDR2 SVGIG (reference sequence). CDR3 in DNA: TGTGCCTTGGGGACAGGGGGAAACACCATATATTTT. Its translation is CALGTGGNTIYF.

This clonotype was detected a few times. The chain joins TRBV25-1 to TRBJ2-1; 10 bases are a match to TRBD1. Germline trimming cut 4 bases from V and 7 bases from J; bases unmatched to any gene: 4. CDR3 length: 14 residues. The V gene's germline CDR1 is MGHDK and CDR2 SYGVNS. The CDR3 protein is CASSGDRGWNEQFF. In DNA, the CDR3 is TGTGCCAGCAGTGGGGACAGGGGATGGAATGAGCAGTTCTTC.

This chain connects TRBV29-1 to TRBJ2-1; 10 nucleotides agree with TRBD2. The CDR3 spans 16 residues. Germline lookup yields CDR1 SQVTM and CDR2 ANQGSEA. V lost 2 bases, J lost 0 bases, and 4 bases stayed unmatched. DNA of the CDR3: TGCAGCGTTGAAATCCTAGCGGGGGACTCCTACAATGAGCAGTTCTTC. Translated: CSVEILAGDSYNEQFF.

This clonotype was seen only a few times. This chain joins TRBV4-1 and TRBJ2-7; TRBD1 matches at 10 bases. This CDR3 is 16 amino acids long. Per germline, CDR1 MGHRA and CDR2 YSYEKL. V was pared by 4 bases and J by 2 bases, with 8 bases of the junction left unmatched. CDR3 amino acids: CASSPGDRGTPYEQYF. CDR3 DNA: TGCGCCAGCAGCCCAGGGGACAGGGGCACCCCCTACGAGCAGTACTTC.

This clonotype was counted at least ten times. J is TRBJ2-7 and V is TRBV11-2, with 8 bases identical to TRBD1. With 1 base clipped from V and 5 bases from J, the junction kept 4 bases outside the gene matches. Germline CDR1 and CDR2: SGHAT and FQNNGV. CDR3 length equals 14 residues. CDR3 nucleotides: TGTGCCAGCAGCTTAGGGGCAGGGGGCGACGAGCAGTACTTC. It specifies CASSLGAGGDEQYF.

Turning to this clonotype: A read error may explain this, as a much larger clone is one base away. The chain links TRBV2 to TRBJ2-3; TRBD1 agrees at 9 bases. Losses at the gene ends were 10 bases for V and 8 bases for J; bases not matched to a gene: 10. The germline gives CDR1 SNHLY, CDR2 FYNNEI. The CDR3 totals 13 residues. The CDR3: CANDRGGAGTQYF. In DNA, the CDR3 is TGTGCCAACGACAGGGGGGGTGCAGGTACGCAGTATTTT.

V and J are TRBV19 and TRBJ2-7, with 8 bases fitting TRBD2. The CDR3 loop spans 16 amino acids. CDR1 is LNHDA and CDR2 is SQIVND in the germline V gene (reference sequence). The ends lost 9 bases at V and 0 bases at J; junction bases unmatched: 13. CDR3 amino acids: CASAPGGAISSYEQYF. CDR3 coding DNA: TGTGCCAGCGCACCCGGGGGGGCCATTAGCTCCTACGAGCAGTACTTC. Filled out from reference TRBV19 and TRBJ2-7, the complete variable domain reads DGGITQSPKYLFRKEGQNVTLSCEQNLNHDAMYWYRQDPGQGLRLIYYSQIVNDFQKGDIAEGYSVSREKKESFPLTVTSAQKNPTAFYLCASAPGGAISSYEQYFGPGTRLTVT.

The CDR3 nucleotides are TGTGCCAGCTGGAATAGCGGGAGCGGGAGCTCCTACGAGCAGTACTTC. The encoded protein is CASWNSGSGSSYEQYF. This sequence joins TRBV6-1 and TRBJ2-7; 9 bases fit TRBD2. J was trimmed by 0 bases and V by 8 bases; bases with no gene match: 11. CDR1 and CDR2 from the germline V gene are MNHNS and SASEGT. The CDR3 spans 16 residues.

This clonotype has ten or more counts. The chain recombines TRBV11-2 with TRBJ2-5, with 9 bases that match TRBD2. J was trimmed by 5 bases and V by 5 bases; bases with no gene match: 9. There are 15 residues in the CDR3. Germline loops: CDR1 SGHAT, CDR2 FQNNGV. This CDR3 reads CASSQGEREAETQYF. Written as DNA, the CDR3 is TGTGCCAGCAGCCAAGGAGAGCGGGAGGCGGAGACCCAGTACTTC.

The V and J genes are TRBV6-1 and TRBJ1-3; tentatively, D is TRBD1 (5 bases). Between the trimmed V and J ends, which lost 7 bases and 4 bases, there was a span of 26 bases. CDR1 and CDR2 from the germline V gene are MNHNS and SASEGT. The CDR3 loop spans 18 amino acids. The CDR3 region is CASNHPPWRDESGNTIYF. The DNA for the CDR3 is TGTGCCAGCAACCACCCGCCCTGGAGGGACGAAAGCGGAAACACCATATATTTT.

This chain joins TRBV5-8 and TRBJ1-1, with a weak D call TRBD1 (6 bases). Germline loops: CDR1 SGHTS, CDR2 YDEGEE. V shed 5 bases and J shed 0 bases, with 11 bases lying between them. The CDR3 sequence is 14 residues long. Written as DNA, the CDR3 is TGTGCCAGCAGGCGTGGACAGATGAACACTGAAGCTTTCTTT. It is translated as CASRRGQMNTEAFF.

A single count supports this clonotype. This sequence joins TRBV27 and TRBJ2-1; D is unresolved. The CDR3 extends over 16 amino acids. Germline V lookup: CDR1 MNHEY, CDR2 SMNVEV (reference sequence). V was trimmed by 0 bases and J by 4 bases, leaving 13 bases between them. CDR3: CASSLSWGAGYNEQFF. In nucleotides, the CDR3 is TGTGCCAGCAGTTTATCTTGGGGTGCCGGATACAATGAGCAGTTCTTC.

The CDR3 sequence is CASIDSYEAFF. CDR3 coding DNA: TGTGCCAGCATCGACAGTTATGAAGCTTTCTTT. The V and J genes are TRBV6-1 and TRBJ1-1; perhaps TRBD1 as D (5 bases). The CDR3 length is 11 residues. Trimming removed 7 bases from V and 7 bases from J, with 10 bases in between. Per germline, CDR1 MNHNS and CDR2 SASEGT.

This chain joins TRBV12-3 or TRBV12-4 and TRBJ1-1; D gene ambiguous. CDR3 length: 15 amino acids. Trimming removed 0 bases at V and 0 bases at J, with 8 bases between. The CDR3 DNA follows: TGTGCCAGCAGTTTAGCGCTTCAAATGAACACTGAAGCTTTCTTT. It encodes CASSLALQMNTEAFF.

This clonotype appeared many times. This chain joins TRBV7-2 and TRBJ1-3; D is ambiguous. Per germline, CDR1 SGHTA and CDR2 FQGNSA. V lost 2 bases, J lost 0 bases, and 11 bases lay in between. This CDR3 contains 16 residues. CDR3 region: CASSLWAESSGNTIYF. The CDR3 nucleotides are TGTGCCAGCAGCTTATGGGCCGAAAGCTCTGGAAACACCATATATTTT.

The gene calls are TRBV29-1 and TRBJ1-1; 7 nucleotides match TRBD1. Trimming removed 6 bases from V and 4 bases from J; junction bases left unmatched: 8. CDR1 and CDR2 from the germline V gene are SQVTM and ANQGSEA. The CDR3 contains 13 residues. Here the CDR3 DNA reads TGCAGCGTAAGAGGAGGGGGCGGCACTGAAGCTTTCTTT. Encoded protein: CSVRGGGGTEAFF.

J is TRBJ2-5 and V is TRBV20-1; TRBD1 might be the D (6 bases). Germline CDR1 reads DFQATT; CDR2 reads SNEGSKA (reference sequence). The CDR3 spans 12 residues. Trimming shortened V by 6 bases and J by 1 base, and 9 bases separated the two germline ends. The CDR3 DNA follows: TGCAGTGCCTCGACAGGCCAAGAGACCCAGTACTTC. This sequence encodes CSASTGQETQYF.

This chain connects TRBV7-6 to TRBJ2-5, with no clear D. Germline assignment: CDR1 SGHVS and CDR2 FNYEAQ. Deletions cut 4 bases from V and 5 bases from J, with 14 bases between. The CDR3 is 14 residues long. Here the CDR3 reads CASSSPSGRETQYF. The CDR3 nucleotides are TGTGCCAGCAGCTCCCCTTCAGGACGGGAGACCCAGTACTTC.

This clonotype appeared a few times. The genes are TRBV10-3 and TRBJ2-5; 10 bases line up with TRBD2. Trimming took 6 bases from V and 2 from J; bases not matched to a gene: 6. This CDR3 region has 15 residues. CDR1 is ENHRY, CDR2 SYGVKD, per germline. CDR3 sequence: CAIREGTSAQETQYF. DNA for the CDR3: TGTGCCATCAGAGAGGGGACTAGCGCACAAGAGACCCAGTACTTC.

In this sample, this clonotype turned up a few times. In DNA, the CDR3 is TGTGCCAGCAGCCAAGGGACCGGACAGGCCGCCGTCTCCTACGAGCAGTACTTC. Translated: CASSQGTGQAAVSYEQYF. The rearrangement joins TRBV27 to TRBJ2-7; 7 bases match TRBD1. Germline CDR1 is MNHEY and CDR2 is SMNVEV (reference sequence). The CDR3 is made up of 18 amino acids. V dropped 6 bases and J dropped 0; count of bases not matched to a gene: 17.

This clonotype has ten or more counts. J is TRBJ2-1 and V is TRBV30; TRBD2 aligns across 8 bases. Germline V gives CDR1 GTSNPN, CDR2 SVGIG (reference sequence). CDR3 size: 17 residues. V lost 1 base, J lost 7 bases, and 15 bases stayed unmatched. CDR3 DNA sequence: TGTGCCTGGAGTGACCTCTTTACGGGAGGGTTTGGGAATGAGCAGTTCTTC. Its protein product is CAWSDLFTGGFGNEQFF.

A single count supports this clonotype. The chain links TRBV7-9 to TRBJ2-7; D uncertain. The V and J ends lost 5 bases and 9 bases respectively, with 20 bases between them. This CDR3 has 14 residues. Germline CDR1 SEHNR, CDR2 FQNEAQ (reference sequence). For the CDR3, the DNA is TGTGCCAGCAGCCCCCCCACCCTCATAAGAGGGCAGTACTTC. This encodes CASSPPTLIRGQYF.

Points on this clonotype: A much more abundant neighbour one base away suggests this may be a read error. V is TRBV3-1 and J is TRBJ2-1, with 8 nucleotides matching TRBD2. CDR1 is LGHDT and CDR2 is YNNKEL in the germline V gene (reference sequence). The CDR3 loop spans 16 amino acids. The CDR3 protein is CASSQDSRGGNNEQSF. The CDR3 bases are TGTGCCAGCAGCCAAGATTCCCGGGGGGGGAACAATGAGCAGTCCTTC.

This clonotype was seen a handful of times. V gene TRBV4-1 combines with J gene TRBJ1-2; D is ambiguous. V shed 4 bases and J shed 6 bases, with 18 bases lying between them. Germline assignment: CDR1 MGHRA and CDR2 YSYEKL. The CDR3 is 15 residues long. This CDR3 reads CASSPPLEGSDGYTF. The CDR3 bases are TGCGCCAGCAGCCCCCCTCTAGAGGGATCGGATGGCTACACCTTC.